This T cell receptor (beta chain) was obtained from a study of T cells in localized non-small cell lung cancer. Overall study findings and caveats: Heterogeneity within the tumor remains possible, as just one region underwent sequencing. For the top 100 tumor clones, a median approximately 59 also appeared in adjacent lung. Increased T cell density in blood showed an association with longer overall survival. T cell clonality was highest in uninvolved adjacent lung, above tumor.

The germline V gene encodes CDR1 SGHKS and CDR2 YYEKEE (reference sequence). The V gene lost 1 base and the J gene lost 2 bases, with 12 bases spanning the gap. CDR3 length: 15 amino acids. The assay was immunoSEQ multiplex PCR, and TCRdb's table has in-frame clones only and misses some. This sample yields fewer than 20,000 clones, of which about four fifths are seen a single time; approximately 30% belongs to the top ten. In its sample, this clone was seen a few times. What it binds is unknown. The origin of this receptor is a male donor aged 60 or older with stage III lung adenocarcinoma. The rearrangement uses TRBV5-5 and TRBJ2-5; a weak D match, TRBD2 (6 bases). The starting material was peripheral blood, obtained before any cancer treatment. CDR3 sequence (DNA): TGTGCCAGCAGCTTGTTCGGCGGGGAACAAGAGACCCAGTACTTC. Protein: CASSLFGGEQETQYF.